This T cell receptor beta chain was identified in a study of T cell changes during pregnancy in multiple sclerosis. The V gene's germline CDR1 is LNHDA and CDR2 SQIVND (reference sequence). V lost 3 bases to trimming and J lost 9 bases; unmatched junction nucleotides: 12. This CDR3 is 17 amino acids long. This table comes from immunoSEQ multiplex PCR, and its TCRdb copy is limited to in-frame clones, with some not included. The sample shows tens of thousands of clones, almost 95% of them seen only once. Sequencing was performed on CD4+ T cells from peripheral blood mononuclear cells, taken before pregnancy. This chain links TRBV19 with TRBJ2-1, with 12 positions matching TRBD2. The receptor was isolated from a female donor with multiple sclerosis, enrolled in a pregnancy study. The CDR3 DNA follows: TGTGCCAGTAGTATGGATGGTGTGACTAGCGGGAGTGGTGAGCAGTTCTTC. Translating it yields CASSMDGVTSGSGEQFF.